This T cell receptor (beta chain) was retrieved from a study of blood T cell repertoires in COVID-19. Study background: COVID-19 samples collected from the United States, Italy and Spain covered acute and convalescent phases.

This clone was detected once. There are 14 residues in the CDR3. The ends were cut back, 4 bases at V and 3 bases at J, with 12 bases in the middle. Germline V lookup: CDR1 SNHLY, CDR2 FYNNEI. The protocol was immunoSEQ multiplex PCR, while the TCRdb copy is restricted to in-frame clones and leaves out a portion. The sample consists of tens of thousands of clones, about two thirds of them appearing once. The chain has TRBV2 and TRBJ1-2; a weak D match, TRBD1 (5 bases). Input material: peripheral blood. The clonotype comes from a woman aged 55-69 years in a cohort sampled during active or convalescent COVID-19. The CDR3 DNA follows: TGTGCCAGCAGTGCAGGGTTTCTTTACTATGGCTACACCTTC. Its translation: CASSAGFLYYGYTF. Looking up the rest from reference TRBV2 and TRBJ1-2 gives the full variable domain: EPEVTQTPSHQVTQMGQEVILRCVPISNHLYFYWYRQILGQKVEFLVSFYNNEISEKSEIFDDQFSVERPDGSNFTLKIRSTKLEDSAMYFCASSAGFLYYGYTFGSGTRLTVV.